A single sample gave rise to the 22 T cell receptor beta chains below, sequenced in a study of shared clonotypes between healthy human individuals. The data were produced by immunoSEQ multiplex PCR, yet TCRdb's version contains in-frame clones alone and is incomplete. This sample has over a million clones, with around three quarters found just once. The sequenced sample was memory CD4+ T cells from PBMCs. As to subset: CD45RA-negative fraction. The receptors originated from a man aged 18 to 35 in good health. Some clones in this sample may be carry-over from other donors' samples.

Comments on this clone: Other DNA sequences in this sample translate to the same CDR3. This chain joins TRBV6-1 and TRBJ2-7, with D tentatively TRBD1 (6 bases). The CDR3 has 16 residues. Germline values: CDR1 MNHNS, CDR2 SASEGT. The V gene lost 3 bases and the J gene lost 2 bases, with 17 bases spanning the gap. The CDR3 spells CASSDPGQGRTYEQYF. The CDR3 DNA reads as TGTGCCAGCAGTGATCCTGGTCAGGGGCGAACCTACGAGCAGTACTTC.

The chain carries TRBV19 and TRBJ2-3; D gene unclear. Germline values: CDR1 LNHDA, CDR2 SQIVND (reference sequence). The CDR3 runs 12 residues. Trimming took off 4 bases at V and 6 bases at J, with 8 bases between the two ends. The CDR3: CASSNVRDTQYF. CDR3 DNA: TGTGCCAGTAGTAACGTGCGGGATACGCAGTATTTT.

Regarding this clone: This specimen includes other DNA sequences encoding the same CDR3. The V and J genes are TRBV7-9 and TRBJ1-2; D uncertain. This CDR3 has 12 amino acids. In germline, CDR1 is SEHNR, CDR2 FQNEAQ (reference sequence). V was shortened by 1 base and J by 5 bases, with 5 bases between the two germline ends. The CDR3 nucleotides are TGTGCCAGCAGCTTAGAAGGATATGGCTACACCTTC. It is translated as CASSLEGYGYTF.

The genes are TRBV5-1 and TRBJ2-5; D gene uncertain. The CDR3 has 13 residues. From germline, CDR1 is SGHRS and CDR2 YFSETQ. V lost 0 bases to trimming and J lost 6 bases, with 9 bases between them. CDR3: CASSLGVTQTQYF. In DNA, the CDR3 is TGCGCCAGCAGCTTGGGTGTGACGCAGACCCAGTACTTC.

The chain uses TRBV30 and TRBJ2-7; D is possibly TRBD1 (5 bases). The CDR3 is 16 amino acids. CDR1 and CDR2 (germline): GTSNPN, SVGIG (reference sequence). V was clipped by 0 bases and J by 0 bases, with 15 bases between them. As DNA, the CDR3 is TGTGCCTGGAGTGTGAAATCTACAGGTAGCTCCTACGAGCAGTACTTC. Translated: CAWSVKSTGSSYEQYF.

This clone was observed a handful of times. The rearrangement joins TRBV21-1 to TRBJ1-1. TRBV21-1 represents a pseudogene. The CDR3 runs 16 residues. The CDR3 reads CASSKGRGGLHTEAFF. CDR3 DNA: TGTGCCAGCAGCAAAGGCAGGGGGGGACTTCACACTGAAGCTTTCTTT.

The chain is built from TRBV27 and TRBJ2-1; tentatively, D is TRBD2 (5 bases). The V end lost 6 bases, the J end lost 9 bases, and 18 bases lay between the germline ends. The CDR3 has 14 amino acids. The germline gives CDR1 MNHEY, CDR2 SMNVEV (reference sequence). The CDR3 reads CASRDSGRLGEQFF. The CDR3 nucleotides read TGTGCCAGCAGGGACTCGGGTAGGCTTGGTGAGCAGTTCTTC.

With respect to this clone: A much larger clone lies a single base off, so this may be a read error. The chain employs TRBV7-6 and TRBJ2-7; D perhaps matches TRBD1 (5 bases). The germline CDR1 and CDR2 sequences are SGHVS and FNYEAQ. The CDR3 totals 13 residues. V lost 1 base, J lost 3 bases, and 7 bases lay in between. The chain's CDR3 is CASSLDRSYEQYF. The CDR3, as DNA: TGTGCCAGCAGCTTAGACAGGAGCTACGAGCAGTACTTC.

The chain is built from TRBV30 and TRBJ1-2; no clear D gene. CDR1 is GTSNPN and CDR2 is SVGIG in the germline V gene (reference sequence). The V end was cut by 0 bases, the J end by 7 bases, with 3 bases between. The CDR3 covers 10 residues. CDR3 in amino acids: CAWSVSGYTF. CDR3 coding DNA: TGTGCCTGGAGTGTAAGTGGCTACACCTTC.

To note about this clone: Given a far larger clone just one base away, this is likely a sequencing read error. Other DNA sequences in this specimen translate into the identical CDR3. The chain recombines TRBV5-1 with TRBJ2-5, with a tentative D call TRBD2 (5 bases). The germline V gene has CDR1 SGHRS and CDR2 YFSETQ. The CDR3 spans 13 residues. Here the CDR3 reads CASSLGVQETQYF. CDR3 in DNA: TGCGCTAGCAGCTTGGGAGTACAAGAGACCCAGTACTTC.

The sample holds one count of this clone. This rearrangement joins TRBV7-6 to TRBJ2-1; 11 bases line up with TRBD2. Germline trimming cut 5 bases from V and 3 bases from J; bases unmatched to any gene: 6. This CDR3 has 16 residues. Germline loops: CDR1 SGHVS, CDR2 FNYEAQ. This CDR3 is CASSRALAGGYNEQFF. The CDR3 DNA is TGTGCCAGCAGCCGCGCCCTAGCGGGGGGCTACAATGAGCAGTTCTTC.

This clone has more than one count but fewer than ten. V is TRBV6-1 and J is TRBJ1-6, with TRBD1 identical over 7 bases. Germline assignment: CDR1 MNHNS and CDR2 SASEGT. V trimming: 8 bases; J trimming: 6 bases; junction bases outside the gene matches: 4. The CDR3 sequence is 13 residues long. The CDR3 spells CASHDRVNSPLHF. The CDR3 DNA sequence: TGTGCCAGCCACGACAGGGTTAATTCACCCCTCCACTTT.

V and J are TRBV11-3 and TRBJ2-3, with 11 nucleotides matching TRBD2. Losses at the gene ends were 4 bases for V and 2 bases for J; bases not matched to a gene: 5. The CDR3 spans 16 residues. Per the germline V gene, CDR1 is SGHNT and CDR2 is YENEEA. This CDR3 is CASSSGTSGPTDTQYF. CDR3 sequence (DNA): TGTGCCAGCAGCTCTGGGACTAGCGGACCCACAGATACGCAGTATTTT.

This clone occurred once. The rearrangement links TRBV6-5 to TRBJ2-7; 8 bases line up with TRBD2. Germline values: CDR1 MNHEY, CDR2 SVGAGI. V was clipped by 6 bases and J by 6 bases; unmatched bases: 13. The length of the CDR3 is 15 residues. Here the CDR3 DNA reads TGTGCCAGCAGGGGGAGCGGGAGCCGCGGGGGCGAGCAGTACTTC. It codes for CASRGSGSRGGEQYF.

This chain connects TRBV28 to TRBJ1-2, with D possibly TRBD1 on 5 matching bases. The CDR3 is 14 amino acids. The V end lost 6 bases, the J end lost 3 bases, and 14 bases lay between the germline ends. Germline CDR1 MDHEN, CDR2 SYDVKM. CDR3 nucleotide sequence: TGTGCCAGCAGCCCCATGGGGGTGGACTATGGCTACACCTTC. Its protein product is CASSPMGVDYGYTF.

The chain recombines TRBV5-6 with TRBJ1-1, with a possible D match to TRBD1 (6 bases). Trimming removed 4 bases at V and 9 bases at J, with 19 bases between. The CDR3 loop spans 14 amino acids. Per germline, CDR1 SGHDT and CDR2 YYEEEE. Here the CDR3 DNA reads TGTGCCAGCAGCGGGTCCGGGACATCGACTCAAGCTTTCTTT. It translates to CASSGSGTSTQAFF.

The J gene is TRBJ1-5, the V gene TRBV7-3; the D gene is possibly TRBD1 (5 bases). The CDR3 covers 13 residues. Between the trimmed V and J ends, which lost 8 bases and 3 bases, there was a span of 11 bases. Germline V gives CDR1 SGHTA, CDR2 FQGTGA. CDR3 sequence reads: CASSTEPNQPQHF. CDR3 bases: TGTGCCAGCTCGACAGAGCCCAATCAGCCCCAGCATTTT.

The chain joins TRBV28 to TRBJ2-5; possible D gene TRBD1, 5 bases. Looked up from germline, CDR1 is MDHEN and CDR2 is SYDVKM. The V end lost 7 bases, the J end lost 3 bases, and 6 bases lay between the germline ends. This CDR3 has 11 amino acids. This CDR3 is CASIQEETQYF. The CDR3 region has the DNA TGTGCCAGCATACAGGAAGAGACCCAGTACTTC.

This clone was recorded once. The same CDR3 arises from other DNA sequences in this sample as well. The CDR3 DNA reads as TGCGCCAGCAGCAGGGACAGTACCTACGAGCAGTACTTC. Amino acid sequence: CASSRDSTYEQYF. The chain recombines TRBV5-1 with TRBJ2-7; 7 bases are a match to TRBD1. The CDR3 length is 13 residues. The J segment lost 2 bases and the V segment lost 4 bases, leaving 3 bases of the junction unmatched. Germline CDR1 SGHRS, CDR2 YFSETQ.

The chain couples TRBV29-1 to TRBJ2-3; 8 bases line up with TRBD1. Germline V gene data show CDR1 as SQVTM and CDR2 as ANQGSEA. The CDR3 runs to 14 residues. J lost 2 bases, V lost 7 bases, and 8 bases had no gene match. CDR3 sequence reads: CSALDRASTDTQYF. The CDR3 bases are TGCAGCGCCTTGGACAGGGCTTCCACAGATACGCAGTATTTT.

The V gene is TRBV18, the J gene TRBJ2-1; perhaps TRBD2 as D (5 bases). The CDR3 totals 14 residues. Germline V CDR1 and CDR2: KGHSH, LQKENI. Trimming stripped 1 base from V and 6 bases from J, with 10 bases between. CDR3 loop: CASSPLRAGNEQFF. CDR3 nucleotide sequence: TGTGCCAGCTCACCACTTCGGGCGGGCAATGAGCAGTTCTTC.

This chain connects TRBV7-8 to TRBJ2-2; the match to TRBD2 covers 11 bases. Germline V CDR1 and CDR2: SGHVS, FQNEAQ. Trimming cost V 7 bases and J 0 bases; bases outside gene matches: 10. The CDR3 contains 18 residues. The CDR3 sequence: CASTPLAGANANTGELFF. The CDR3 DNA is TGTGCCAGCACCCCACTAGCGGGAGCGAACGCGAACACCGGGGAGCTGTTTTTT.